These T cell receptor beta chains were read from a single sample in a study of shared clonotypes between healthy human individuals. Some clones are missing from TCRdb's copy, which holds only in-frame ones; the method was immunoSEQ multiplex PCR. This table holds about 1 million clones, around four fifths found once. Sequencing was done on a sample of memory CD4+ T cells sorted from blood. The source of these receptors is a man between 18 and 29 years old in good health. CDR3s include the opening cysteine and the closing phenylalanine or tryptophan. Fields, in order: J gene, D gene, V gene, clone size, CDR3 protein, CDR3 DNA. The D gene is left open where the match is weak. Rows may omit the clone size; those that give it use once, few, many or a size class.

j_call: TRBJ2-1; d_call: TRBD1; v_call: TRBV7-2; clone_size: many; cdr3_aa: CASSLRPGQGALYEQFF; cdr3_nt: TGTGCCAGCAGCCTTCGGCCGGGACAGGGGGCCCTATATGAGCAGTTCTTC
j_call: TRBJ2-5; d_call: .; v_call: TRBV5-1; clone_size: .; cdr3_aa: CASSLAEETQYF; cdr3_nt: TGCGCCAGCAGCTTGGCCGAAGAGACCCAGTACTTC
j_call: TRBJ2-7; d_call: TRBD2; v_call: TRBV5-1; clone_size: few; cdr3_aa: CASSLDGSGRANEQYF; cdr3_nt: TGCGCCAGCAGCTTGGATGGGTCCGGGAGGGCCAACGAGCAGTACTTC
j_call: TRBJ2-7; d_call: .; v_call: TRBV7-2; clone_size: .; cdr3_aa: CASSFRTVSYEQYF; cdr3_nt: TGTGCCAGCAGCTTCCGGACAGTATCCTACGAGCAGTACTTC
j_call: TRBJ2-5; d_call: .; v_call: TRBV5-1; clone_size: .; cdr3_aa: CASSLASGDGETQYF; cdr3_nt: TGCGCCAGCAGCTTGGCTTCAGGGGATGGAGAGACCCAGTACTTC
j_call: TRBJ1-5; d_call: .; v_call: TRBV7-9; clone_size: .; cdr3_aa: CASSSYGANQPQHF; cdr3_nt: TGTGCCAGCAGCTCCTACGGGGCCAATCAGCCCCAGCATTTT
j_call: TRBJ1-5; d_call: .; v_call: TRBV5-6; clone_size: few; cdr3_aa: CASSTGPQPQHF; cdr3_nt: TGTGCCAGCAGCACGGGACCTCAGCCCCAGCATTTT
j_call: TRBJ2-3; d_call: TRBD1; v_call: TRBV2; clone_size: .; cdr3_aa: CASRSGTGGFGGTDTQYF; cdr3_nt: TGTGCCAGCAGATCCGGGACAGGGGGTTTCGGGGGCACAGATACGCAGTATTTT
j_call: TRBJ1-3; d_call: .; v_call: TRBV7-9; clone_size: .; cdr3_aa: CASSQEGGGNTIYF; cdr3_nt: TGTGCCAGCAGCCAAGAGGGGGGAGGAAACACCATATATTTT
j_call: TRBJ2-5; d_call: TRBD2; v_call: TRBV25-1; clone_size: .; cdr3_aa: CASSESGGETQYF; cdr3_nt: TGTGCCAGCAGTGAATCCGGGGGGGAGACCCAGTACTTC
j_call: TRBJ1-3; d_call: .; v_call: TRBV19; clone_size: few; cdr3_aa: CASSIDDLGNTIYF; cdr3_nt: TGTGCCAGTAGTATAGATGACCTGGGAAACACCATATATTTT
j_call: TRBJ2-5; d_call: .; v_call: TRBV5-1; clone_size: .; cdr3_aa: CASSFGETQYF; cdr3_nt: TGCGCCAGCAGCTTCGGGGAGACCCAGTACTTC
j_call: TRBJ2-3; d_call: .; v_call: TRBV10-1; clone_size: .; cdr3_aa: CASSESQGGGSMQYF; cdr3_nt: TGCGCCAGCAGTGAGTCCCAGGGGGGCGGGAGTATGCAGTATTTT
j_call: TRBJ1-3; d_call: TRBD1; v_call: TRBV7-6; clone_size: .; cdr3_aa: CASLTGGYENTIYF; cdr3_nt: TGTGCCAGCTTGACAGGGGGATATGAAAACACCATATATTTT
j_call: TRBJ2-4; d_call: TRBD2; v_call: TRBV4-1; clone_size: .; cdr3_aa: CASSQTGLAGRNIQYF; cdr3_nt: TGCGCCAGCAGCCAAACGGGACTAGCCGGGAGAAACATTCAGTACTTC